Each of the 14 T cell receptor beta chains below was sequenced from the same sample in a study of shared clonotypes between healthy human individuals. Profiling relied on immunoSEQ multiplex PCR, and the TCRdb table lists in-frame clones only, not all of them. The repertoire consists of roughly 2 million clones, with 95% occurring once and the leading ten covering over 0.1%. The sequenced sample consisted of naive CD4+ T cells sorted from blood. Sample subset: CD45RA+ positively selected. Every receptor here comes from a man aged 18 to 29 in good health.

This clone has only one observation. This chain's CDR3 is CASSLDLAGNEQFF. In DNA, the CDR3 is TGCGCCAGCAGCTTGGACCTCGCGGGCAATGAGCAGTTCTTC. This chain joins TRBV5-1 and TRBJ2-1, with a tentative D call TRBD2 (5 bases). V lost 0 bases and J 6 bases, leaving 10 bases between the germline ends. Germline V gene lookup returns CDR1 SGHRS and CDR2 YFSETQ. The CDR3 runs to 14 residues.

The J gene is TRBJ1-6, the V gene TRBV5-5; 7 bases map to TRBD1. The V segment lost 0 bases and the J segment 8 bases; nucleotides outside the gene matches: 5. Germline-derived CDR1 and CDR2 are SGHKS and YYEKEE (reference sequence). The CDR3 has 15 residues. The CDR3 spells CASSLARGQDSPLHF. CDR3 DNA: TGTGCCAGCAGCTTGGCCCGCGGACAGGATTCACCCCTCCACTTT.

The chain uses TRBV12-5 and TRBJ2-2; 7 nucleotides line up with TRBD1. The V gene end was trimmed by 7 bases and the J gene end by 9 bases; junction bases not matched to a gene: 17. Germline assignment: CDR1 LGHNT and CDR2 FRNRAP. CDR3 length: 16 amino acids. This CDR3 is CASAPPGTERFRELFF. The CDR3 DNA reads TGTGCTAGTGCCCCCCCCGGGACAGAAAGATTTAGGGAGCTGTTTTTT.

The chain has TRBV30 and TRBJ1-3, with a weak D call TRBD1 (6 bases). Germline CDR1 is GTSNPN and CDR2 is SVGIG (reference sequence). V shed 4 bases and J shed 0 bases, with 16 bases lying between them. The length of the CDR3 is 16 residues. The CDR3 nucleotides read TGTGCCTGGACACGCGGCGGAGGGGGCTCTGGAAACACCATATATTTT. This encodes CAWTRGGGGSGNTIYF.

V gene TRBV5-6 combines with J gene TRBJ2-5; 12 nucleotides match TRBD2. Germline V gene data show CDR1 as SGHDT and CDR2 as YYEEEE. V was clipped by 4 bases and J by 5 bases; unmatched bases: 12. This CDR3 has 17 amino acids. The CDR3 loop reads CASSRRLAGATGETQYF. Here the CDR3 DNA reads TGTGCCAGCAGCCGTCGACTAGCGGGAGCAACAGGGGAGACCCAGTACTTC.

The chain carries TRBV5-1 and TRBJ2-2; a weak D match, TRBD1 (5 bases). The V gene lost 2 bases and the J gene lost 6 bases, with 11 bases spanning the gap. This CDR3 has 14 residues. Looked up from germline, CDR1 is SGHRS and CDR2 is YFSETQ. The CDR3 region is CASSFQGMPGELFF. CDR3 in DNA: TGCGCCAGCAGCTTTCAGGGTATGCCCGGGGAGCTGTTTTTT.

The gene calls are TRBV12-5 and TRBJ1-2, with TRBD1 matching over 9 bases. CDR3 length: 18 residues. V shed 7 bases and J 0 bases; nucleotides not matched to a gene: 15. Germline assignment: CDR1 LGHNT and CDR2 FRNRAP. The CDR3 bases are TGTGCTAGTGTCCGATCCCCCCAGGGACAGGGACCTAACTATGGCTACACCTTC. Residues: CASVRSPQGQGPNYGYTF.

The chain joins TRBV6-1 to TRBJ1-5; D is uncertain. V lost 2 bases and J lost 5, with 13 bases in between. Germline V CDR1 and CDR2: MNHNS, SASEGT. The CDR3 extends over 15 amino acids. The CDR3, as DNA: TGTGCCAGCAGTGAATACGGGAGTTGGGATCAGCCCCAGCATTTT. Translation gives CASSEYGSWDQPQHF.

The chain links TRBV19 to TRBJ1-6; D is uncertain. Per germline, CDR1 LNHDA and CDR2 SQIVND (reference sequence). The V end was cut by 8 bases, the J end by 9 bases, with 14 bases between. The CDR3 loop spans 13 amino acids. CDR3 sequence: CASGWTDLSPLHF. Written as DNA, the CDR3 is TGTGCCAGTGGTTGGACGGACCTTTCACCCCTCCACTTT.

The chain couples TRBV7-2 to TRBJ1-4; possible D gene TRBD1, 6 bases. V lost 5 bases and J 3 bases, leaving 19 bases between the germline ends. Germline V gene sequence: CDR1 SGHTA, CDR2 FQGNSA. The CDR3 has 17 amino acids. CDR3 sequence: CASSLDAYRAANEKLFF. The CDR3 DNA reads TGTGCCAGCAGCCTCGACGCCTACAGGGCTGCTAATGAAAAACTGTTTTTT.

V usage is TRBV7-2 and J usage is TRBJ2-2; 9 nucleotides align to TRBD1. With V trimmed by 6 bases and J by 5 bases, 16 bases remained unmatched. The CDR3 loop spans 18 amino acids. Per the germline V gene, CDR1 is SGHTA and CDR2 is FQGNSA. CDR3 sequence: CASSRRGAGTGNTGELFF. The CDR3, as DNA: TGTGCCAGCAGTAGGCGAGGGGCAGGGACAGGGAATACCGGGGAGCTGTTTTTT.

The J gene is TRBJ2-3, the V gene TRBV7-2, with D unresolved. Trimming shortened V by 1 base and J by 2 bases, and 10 bases separated the two germline ends. Germline V gives CDR1 SGHTA, CDR2 FQGNSA. The CDR3 runs to 15 residues. The CDR3 sequence is CASSLGPRSTDTQYF. Written as DNA, the CDR3 is TGTGCCAGCAGCTTAGGACCGCGGTCCACAGATACGCAGTATTTT.

About this clone itself: The sample holds other DNA sequences that translate to the same CDR3. The chain is built from TRBV6-1 and TRBJ2-7; unclear D gene. CDR1 MNHNS and CDR2 SASEGT come from the germline V gene. V was trimmed by 4 bases and J by 3 bases, leaving 4 bases between them. The CDR3 has 11 amino acids. The CDR3 spells CASSGNYEQYF. The CDR3 DNA sequence: TGTGCCAGCAGTGGTAACTACGAGCAGTACTTC.

This clone was seen only once. J is TRBJ1-1 and V is TRBV9; possibly TRBD1 for D (5 bases). V dropped 3 bases and J dropped 2 bases, with 11 bases sitting between them. The CDR3 is made up of 14 amino acids. Per the germline V gene, CDR1 is SGDLS and CDR2 is YYNGEE. The CDR3 bases are TGTGCCAGCAGCGGGGGGACTGTTAACACTGAAGCTTTCTTT. Amino acid sequence: CASSGGTVNTEAFF.